The 15 T cell receptor beta chains below all came from one sample that was sequenced in a study of control samples from healthy donors and cancer patients. Profiled with immunoSEQ multiplex PCR; TCRdb holds only in-frame clones, not every one. The sample holds approximately 37,000 clones; approximately 90% are singletons and the top ten take 3% to 4.5%. The specimen was blood. These receptors were collected from a woman aged 50 to 65 in good health.

The rearrangement uses TRBV3-1 (or the pseudogene TRBV3-2) and TRBJ1-1; TRBD1 is a possible D gene (6 bases). V was cut by 1 base and J by 12 bases, with 12 bases left in between. The CDR3 contains 12 residues. Germline V gene sequence: CDR1 LGHDT, CDR2 YNNKEL (reference sequence). The CDR3 region is CASSQGSQGTFF. CDR3 nucleotide sequence: TGTGCCAGCAGCCAAGGATCCCAGGGGACTTTCTTT.

CDR3 region: CASSPAAGAQYF. In DNA form, the CDR3 reads TGTGCCAGCAGCCCCGCGGCCGGTGCGCAGTATTTT. The V gene is TRBV7-2, the J gene TRBJ2-3, with unresolved D. Trimming cost V 5 bases and J 10 bases, with 13 bases left between them. This CDR3 has 12 residues. Germline CDR1 reads SGHTA; CDR2 reads FQGNSA.

The J gene is TRBJ1-2, the V gene TRBV30; 10 nucleotides line up with TRBD1. The CDR3 contains 14 residues. V trimming: 5 bases; J trimming: 6 bases; junction bases outside the gene matches: 9. CDR1 GTSNPN and CDR2 SVGIG come from the germline V gene (reference sequence). CDR3 sequence reads: CAWETTGGKDGYTF. In DNA, the CDR3 is TGTGCCTGGGAAACGACAGGGGGCAAGGATGGCTACACCTTC.

The chain recombines TRBV29-1 with TRBJ1-5, with a weak D call TRBD1 (5 bases). Germline CDR1 reads SQVTM; CDR2 reads ANQGSEA. The V gene lost 4 bases and the J gene lost 8 bases, with 15 bases spanning the gap. The CDR3 loop spans 13 amino acids. CDR3 sequence: CSVAYAGREPQHF. The CDR3 DNA is TGCAGCGTTGCTTACGCGGGGCGGGAGCCCCAGCATTTT.

The chain employs TRBV12-1 and TRBJ1-1. TRBV12-1 is a known pseudogene. CDR3 length equals 14 residues. The CDR3 sequence is CASSWNRGDTEAFF. In DNA form, the CDR3 reads TGTGCCAGCAGCTGGAACCGGGGGGACACTGAAGCTTTCTTT.

CDR3 nucleotides: TGTGCCAGCAGCTCGGCGAAGGGTGGGGACCCCTCCGAAGCTTTCTTT. This gives the protein CASSSAKGGDPSEAFF. This chain links TRBV3-1 (or the pseudogene TRBV3-2) with TRBJ1-1; a weak D match, TRBD1 (5 bases). Trimming took off 5 bases at V and 8 bases at J, with 24 bases between the two ends. The CDR3 sequence is 16 residues long. Looked up from germline, CDR1 is LGHDT and CDR2 is YNNKEL (reference sequence).

The gene calls are TRBV18 and TRBJ2-1; 7 positions agree with TRBD1. Germline V gives CDR1 KGHSH, CDR2 LQKENI. The CDR3 is made up of 14 amino acids. The junction had 3 bases not matched to a gene; V was cut back by 3 bases and J by 4 bases. The CDR3 reads CASSPTGTYNEQFF. The CDR3 nucleotides are TGTGCCAGCTCACCGACAGGGACGTACAATGAGCAGTTCTTC.

There are a few counts of this clone. The CDR3 DNA sequence: TGTGCCAGCAGCTTAGGACAGGGTTGGCGCAATCAGCCCCAGCATTTT. The encoded protein is CASSLGQGWRNQPQHF. This sequence joins TRBV7-2 and TRBJ1-5; 7 bases fit TRBD1. The germline V gene has CDR1 SGHTA and CDR2 FQGNSA. This CDR3 is 16 amino acids long. V lost 1 base, J lost 2 bases, and 5 bases stayed unmatched.

This clone was counted a single time. This chain uses TRBV29-1 with TRBJ1-1; possible D gene TRBD1, 5 bases. V lost 5 bases and J lost 1, with 17 bases in between. CDR1 and CDR2 from the germline V gene are SQVTM and ANQGSEA. This CDR3 region has 15 residues. The DNA of the CDR3 is TGCAGCGTTTCCGCCGGGACGGGGACGAACACTGAAGCTTTCTTT. Translated: CSVSAGTGTNTEAFF.

CDR3 sequence (DNA): TGCGCCAGCCAGACAGGGGATAGGAATTCACCCCTCCACTTT. This encodes CASQTGDRNSPLHF. This chain connects TRBV5-1 to TRBJ1-6; 8 bases align to TRBD1. The junction had 7 bases not matched to a gene; V was cut back by 7 bases and J by 7 bases. CDR1 and CDR2 from the germline V gene are SGHRS and YFSETQ. The CDR3 covers 14 residues.

This sequence joins TRBV11-2 and TRBJ2-1; 9 nucleotides align to TRBD2. V lost 1 base to trimming and J lost 8 bases; unmatched junction nucleotides: 6. The CDR3 covers 15 residues. Germline V lookup: CDR1 SGHAT, CDR2 FQNNGV. CDR3 sequence reads: CASSLARGGVDEQFF. The CDR3 DNA sequence: TGTGCCAGCAGCTTAGCGCGCGGGGGGGTGGATGAGCAGTTCTTC.

The chain combines TRBV5-6 with TRBJ1-1; 7 bases line up with TRBD1. This CDR3 has 17 amino acids. Germline V gene sequence: CDR1 SGHDT, CDR2 YYEEEE. V gave up 1 base and J gave up 0 bases; unmatched junction bases: 9. CDR3 bases: TGTGCCAGCAGCTTGATCGGGGGACAGTCGGTGAACACTGAAGCTTTCTTT. Translation gives CASSLIGGQSVNTEAFF.

This clone has only a few counts. The rearrangement joins TRBV7-9 to TRBJ1-6, with D possibly TRBD1 on 6 matching bases. The CDR3 runs to 15 residues. Germline loops: CDR1 SEHNR, CDR2 FQNEAQ (reference sequence). V shed 0 bases and J shed 9 bases, with 12 bases lying between them. The DNA of the CDR3 is TGTGCCAGCAGCTTAGCGGGACATTCTTCTTCACCCCTCCACTTT. Translating gives CASSLAGHSSSPLHF.

The genes are TRBV28 and TRBJ2-5; no clear D. Trimming cost V 7 bases and J 4 bases, with 10 bases left between them. The CDR3 is made up of 12 amino acids. CDR1 is MDHEN and CDR2 is SYDVKM in the germline V gene. The CDR3 spells CASTTGVETQYF. The DNA of the CDR3 is TGTGCCAGCACGACGGGTGTAGAGACCCAGTACTTC.

The rearrangement uses TRBV10-1 and TRBJ1-5; D remains unclear. Trimming removed 9 bases from V and 7 bases from J, with 22 bases in between. The germline V gene encodes CDR1 WNHNN and CDR2 SYGVQD (reference sequence). The CDR3 loop spans 15 amino acids. The CDR3: CASRSTRTPRQPQHF. CDR3 DNA sequence: TGCGCCAGTCGGTCTACGCGGACTCCACGGCAGCCCCAGCATTTT.